A single sample is the source of the 25 T cell receptor beta chains below, sequenced in a study of patients and donors after allogeneic stem cell transplantation. From the RT-PCR reads, TCRdb called clonotypes with MiXCR, one entry per CDR3 protein. The sample holds over 150,000 distinct CDR3 sequences, around 30% seen once. Sequenced input: blood, either unsorted or a sorted T cell fraction (not recorded which). The receptors were sampled from a human donor who was either an allogeneic HSCT recipient or a stem cell or donor lymphocyte infusion donor (not recorded which). It is not recorded whose cells these are; they may come from a transplant donor.

This clonotype was observed many times. This chain uses TRBV12-3 or TRBV12-4 with TRBJ1-4; D call uncertain. Trimming stripped 6 bases from V and 8 bases from J, with 7 bases between. The CDR3 is made up of 11 amino acids. CDR3 protein: CASRGQEKLFF. Here the CDR3 DNA reads TGTGCCAGCAGAGGGCAGGAAAAACTGTTTTTT.

This clonotype was observed many times. The rearrangement joins TRBV9 to TRBJ1-4; D gene ambiguous. V was pared by 5 bases and J by 5 bases, with 10 bases between. The V gene's germline CDR1 is SGDLS and CDR2 YYNGEE. This CDR3 region has 13 residues. CDR3 sequence (DNA): TGTGCCAGCAGTAGGACGCCCAATGAAAAACTGTTTTTT. Amino acids: CASSRTPNEKLFF.

This chain uses TRBV6-5 with TRBJ2-5; D call uncertain. Germline V CDR1 and CDR2: MNHEY, SVGAGI. V was cut by 0 bases and J by 6 bases, with 14 bases left in between. This CDR3 has 15 amino acids. This chain's CDR3 is CASSYSDSFRQTQYF. DNA for the CDR3: TGTGCCAGCAGTTACTCGGATAGTTTTAGGCAGACCCAGTACTTC.

The chain combines TRBV7-2 with TRBJ2-5, with 8 bases that match TRBD1. V dropped 5 bases and J dropped 5; count of bases not matched to a gene: 4. Germline CDR1 is SGHTA and CDR2 is FQGNSA. This CDR3 comprises 13 residues. The CDR3 DNA is TGTGCCAGCAGCCGACAGGGGAGGGAGACCCAGTACTTC. Amino acids: CASSRQGRETQYF.

The gene calls are TRBV20-1 and TRBJ2-3; 8 bases align to TRBD2. The CDR3 length is 13 residues. V was pared by 6 bases and J by 4 bases, with 6 bases of the junction left unmatched. CDR1 and CDR2 (germline): DFQATT, SNEGSKA (reference sequence). The CDR3 spells CSATAGVPDTQYF. CDR3 in DNA: TGCAGTGCGACAGCGGGAGTTCCAGATACGCAGTATTTT.

V and J are TRBV9 and TRBJ2-7, with 7 nucleotides matching TRBD1. V lost 0 bases and J lost 1; bases outside the gene matches: 4. In germline, CDR1 is SGDLS, CDR2 YYNGEE. The CDR3 totals 15 residues. The CDR3 sequence is CASSVATGLSYEQYF. The DNA of the CDR3 is TGTGCCAGCAGCGTAGCGACAGGGCTTTCCTACGAGCAGTACTTC. The variable domain in full, completed from reference TRBV9 and TRBJ2-7, reads DSGVTQTPKHLITATGQRVTLRCSPRSGDLSVYWYQQSLDQGLQFLIQYYNGEERAKGNILERFSAQQFPDLHSELNLSSLELGDSALYFCASSVATGLSYEQYFGPGTRLTVT.

This clonotype was found once. The chain carries TRBV5-1 and TRBJ2-3; no reliable D call. V was clipped by 3 bases and J by 5 bases, with 7 bases between them. The CDR3 totals 12 residues. Germline V gene sequence: CDR1 SGHRS, CDR2 YFSETQ. CDR3 protein: CASSSVEDTQYF. CDR3 coding DNA: TGCGCCAGCAGCTCGGTCGAAGATACGCAGTATTTT.

The rearrangement links TRBV29-1 to TRBJ2-5, with TRBD2 as a possible D gene (5 bases). Germline-derived CDR1 and CDR2 are SQVTM and ANQGSEA. The CDR3 contains 13 residues. Trimming took 3 bases from V and 3 from J, leaving 11 bases between them. CDR3 sequence reads: CSVEAQRKETQYF. The CDR3 DNA reads TGCAGCGTTGAGGCCCAGCGGAAAGAGACCCAGTACTTC.

The V and J genes are TRBV3-1 and TRBJ2-2; tentative D call: TRBD1 (6 bases). V lost 4 bases and J lost 4, with 10 bases in between. Germline loops: CDR1 LGHDT, CDR2 YNNKEL (reference sequence). This CDR3 has 14 amino acids. The CDR3 DNA is TGTGCCAGCAGCCGTAGAGGGGGCACCGGGGAGCTGTTTTTT. Translation: CASSRRGGTGELFF. Based on the CDR3 plus reference TRBV3-1 and TRBJ2-2, the full variable domain is DTAVSQTPKYLVTQMGNDKSIKCEQNLGHDTMYWYKQDSKKFLKIMFSYNNKELIINETVPNRFSPKSPDKAHLNLHINSLELGDSAVYFCASSRRGGTGELFFGEGSRLTVL.

Regarding this clonotype: Lacking the conserved final phenylalanine or tryptophan, this CDR3 likely reflects a read error. This chain links TRBV28 with TRBJ1-6, with D possibly TRBD1 on 5 matching bases. Trimming left V 5 bases short and J 0 bases short, with 8 bases between. Germline CDR1 reads MDHEN; CDR2 reads SYDVKM. The length of the CDR3 is 15 residues. The DNA for the CDR3 is TGTGCCAGCAGTGGCGGGGGCTCCTATAATTCACCCCTCCACTTG. Its protein is CASSGGGSYNSPLHL.

This clonotype was counted a few times. The V and J genes are TRBV4-2 and TRBJ1-2; a weak D match, TRBD1 (5 bases). The CDR3 has 13 residues. V was trimmed by 3 bases and J by 8 bases, leaving 13 bases between them. The germline gives CDR1 LGHNA, CDR2 YNFKEQ. The CDR3 DNA sequence: TGTGCCAGCAGCCATCCTTATCCAGGGGGCTACACCTTC. Translating it yields CASSHPYPGGYTF.

The rearrangement links TRBV14 to TRBJ1-1; 8 bases match TRBD1. There are 13 residues in the CDR3. V was pared by 0 bases and J by 10 bases, with 4 bases of the junction left unmatched. The germline gives CDR1 SGHDN, CDR2 FVKESK. DNA for the CDR3: TGTGCCAGCAGCCAAGAATGGACAGGGCGAGCTTTCTTT. Protein sequence: CASSQEWTGRAFF.

This clonotype was counted ten times or more. The V gene is TRBV15, the J gene TRBJ1-2; no reliable D call. Deletions cut 0 bases from V and 0 bases from J, with 8 bases between. Germline V gene lookup returns CDR1 LNHNV and CDR2 YYDKDF (reference sequence). The CDR3 has 15 residues. The CDR3 loop reads CATSRDITSNYGYTF. CDR3 nucleotide sequence: TGTGCCACCAGCAGAGATATCACATCTAACTATGGCTACACCTTC.

This clonotype was detected only a few times. The V and J genes are TRBV7-6 and TRBJ1-2; maybe TRBD1 (5 bases). The length of the CDR3 is 15 residues. Deletions cut 4 bases from V and 5 bases from J, with 17 bases between. Germline CDR1 is SGHVS and CDR2 is FNYEAQ. The CDR3: CASSSVPGQDYGYTF. CDR3 nucleotides: TGTGCCAGCAGCTCCGTTCCCGGACAAGATTATGGCTACACCTTC. Full variable domain (rest looked up from reference TRBV7-6 and TRBJ1-2): GAGVSQSPRYKVTKRGQDVALRCDPISGHVSLYWYRQALGQGPEFLTYFNYEAQQDKSGLPNDRFSAERPEGSISTLTIQRTEQRDSAMYRCASSSVPGQDYGYTFGSGTRLTVV.

V gene TRBV27 combines with J gene TRBJ2-4; the match to TRBD1 covers 7 bases. Germline loops: CDR1 MNHEY, CDR2 SMNVEV (reference sequence). The CDR3 is 13 amino acids. Unmatched junction bases numbered 0, after V lost 4 bases and J lost 3 bases. CDR3 bases: TGTGCCAGCAGTTCAGGGGGCAAAAACATTCAGTACTTC. Translation: CASSSGGKNIQYF.

The chain employs TRBV5-6 and TRBJ2-5; 8 positions agree with TRBD2. The CDR3 is made up of 13 amino acids. Germline lookup yields CDR1 SGHDT and CDR2 YYEEEE. V shed 6 bases and J 4 bases; nucleotides not matched to a gene: 5. The CDR3 protein is CASTGGVGETQYF. CDR3 bases: TGTGCCAGCACCGGGGGGGTAGGAGAGACCCAGTACTTC.

This clonotype was detected only a few times. V and J are TRBV15 and TRBJ2-3; TRBD2 matches 7 bases. The junction had 8 bases not matched to a gene; V was cut back by 1 base and J by 7 bases. Germline V CDR1 and CDR2: LNHNV, YYDKDF (reference sequence). CDR3 length: 15 amino acids. The CDR3 region is CATSRGGGRMNTQYF. The CDR3 DNA reads as TGTGCCACCAGCAGAGGGGGAGGGCGCATGAATACGCAGTATTTT. The whole variable domain, remainder taken from reference TRBV15 and TRBJ2-3, is DAMVIQNPRYQVTQFGKPVTLSCSQTLNHNVMYWYQQKSSQAPKLLFHYYDKDFNNEADTPDNFQSRRPNTSFCFLDIRSPGLGDTAMYLCATSRGGGRMNTQYFGPGTRLTVL.

This clonotype was observed a few times. V usage is TRBV6-5 and J usage is TRBJ2-4; 7 nucleotides align to TRBD1. Germline loops: CDR1 MNHEY, CDR2 SVGAGI. The V segment lost 5 bases and the J segment 1 base; nucleotides outside the gene matches: 5. CDR3 length: 15 residues. The CDR3 spells CASSPRTGAKNIQYF. The CDR3 DNA reads TGTGCCAGCAGTCCCCGGACAGGCGCCAAAAACATTCAGTACTTC.

The chain joins TRBV5-4 to TRBJ1-1; D may be TRBD1 (5 bases). In germline, CDR1 is SGHNT, CDR2 YYREEE (reference sequence). V was shortened by 0 bases and J by 1 base, with 10 bases between the two germline ends. The CDR3 is 15 amino acids. In DNA, the CDR3 is TGTGCCAGCAGCTTGGCCGAGGGGAGGAACACTGAAGCTTTCTTT. Its translation is CASSLAEGRNTEAFF.

This clonotype has just a few counts. J is TRBJ1-2 and V is TRBV9, with a possible D match to TRBD1 (5 bases). Trimming took off 6 bases at V and 6 bases at J, with 18 bases between the two ends. In germline, CDR1 is SGDLS, CDR2 YYNGEE. This CDR3 is 14 amino acids long. Here the CDR3 reads CASTFSTRGDGYTF. The CDR3 DNA is TGTGCCAGCACATTCTCTACACGGGGCGATGGCTACACCTTC.

This sequence joins TRBV5-1 and TRBJ2-7; the match to TRBD1 covers 7 bases. V shed 4 bases, J shed 2 bases, and the junction held 6 bases outside the gene matches. The CDR3 loop spans 14 amino acids. Germline CDR1 is SGHRS and CDR2 is YFSETQ. This chain's CDR3 is CASSPQGRAYEQYF. The CDR3 DNA sequence: TGCGCCAGCAGCCCACAGGGGCGGGCCTACGAGCAGTACTTC.

The rearrangement uses TRBV12-5 and TRBJ1-2, with no clear D. CDR1 is LGHNT, CDR2 FRNRAP, per germline. The CDR3 sequence is 13 residues long. The germline V and J ends were trimmed by 0 bases and 5 bases, with 7 bases remaining between them. For the CDR3, the DNA is TGTGCTAGTGGTTTGGTACGGGAATATGGCTACACCTTC. It translates to CASGLVREYGYTF.

This clonotype showed up just a few times. This chain connects TRBV10-3 to TRBJ1-1, with 8 bases aligning to TRBD1. Germline CDR1 and CDR2: ENHRY and SYGVKD. Trimming cost V 8 bases and J 5 bases; bases outside gene matches: 10. The CDR3 runs 14 residues. Here the CDR3 reads CAILDREEGTEAFF. DNA for the CDR3: TGTGCCATCCTGGACAGGGAAGAGGGGACTGAAGCTTTCTTT.

This clonotype was seen at least ten times. The chain carries TRBV12-3 or TRBV12-4 and TRBJ1-1; D not certain. V gave up 3 bases and J gave up 4 bases, with 6 bases separating them. The length of the CDR3 is 12 residues. This chain's CDR3 is CASSFGSTEAFF. The CDR3 region has the DNA TGTGCCAGCAGTTTCGGGAGCACTGAAGCTTTCTTT.

There are a few counts of this clonotype. The chain is built from TRBV9 and TRBJ2-4, with D hard to call. Trimming took 4 bases from V and 5 from J, leaving 16 bases between them. Germline V lookup: CDR1 SGDLS, CDR2 YYNGEE. This CDR3 is 15 amino acids long. CDR3 region: CASSLSLGRENIQYF. CDR3 DNA: TGTGCCAGCAGCTTATCTTTGGGTCGAGAAAACATTCAGTACTTC.